This entry is about one T cell receptor (beta chain). This sample is part of a study of blood T cell repertoires in COVID-19. About the study: Samples taken during acute and convalescent COVID-19 were collected in the United States, Italy and Spain. Sample material is recorded as cDNA or gDNA derived from T cells, B-cell-depleted T cells, or PBMCs.

Trimming took 4 bases from V and 4 from J; bases not matched to a gene: 6. The CDR3 runs to 16 residues. Per the germline V gene, CDR1 is SGHNT and CDR2 is YYREEE (reference sequence). Original analysis: Estimated nucleated cell counts came from reference gene primer amplification. Profiling relied on immunoSEQ multiplex PCR, and the TCRdb table lists in-frame clones only, not all of them. From that table come the V and J calls and clone size; the DNA was used to work out D and trimming. This table has roughly 140,000 clones, about 87% appearing once. The TCR sequence derives from a human donor in a cohort sampled during active COVID-19. The chain uses TRBV5-4 and TRBJ2-6; TRBD1 matches at 9 bases. Sequencing was performed on peripheral blood. CDR3 coding DNA: TGTGCCAGCAGCCATCGACAGGGGGACGGGGCCAACGTCCTGACTTTC. This sequence encodes CASSHRQGDGANVLTF.